This is a list of T cell receptor beta chains from one sample in a study of blood T cell repertoires in COVID-19. Produced via immunoSEQ multiplex PCR; TCRdb's table is partial and in-frame only. The data contain some 80,000 clones, 86% of them singletons. The sample comprised peripheral blood. These receptor sequences come from a man over 45 with active or convalescent COVID-19. CDR3s include the opening cysteine and the closing phenylalanine or tryptophan. Fields, in order: clone size, D gene, V gene, J gene, CDR3 DNA, CDR3 protein. D genes are given only for firm matches. Only some rows state a clone size, as once, few, many or a class for expanded clones.

clone_size: .; d_call: .; v_call: TRBV30; j_call: TRBJ1-2; cdr3_nt: TGTGCCTGGCACAGGGAAGGCTACACCTTC; cdr3_aa: CAWHREGYTF
clone_size: once; d_call: .; v_call: TRBV18; j_call: TRBJ1-2; cdr3_nt: TGTGCCAGCTCACCACCGATTGAACCACTCCTCTATGGCTACACCTTC; cdr3_aa: CASSPPIEPLLYGYTF
clone_size: .; d_call: .; v_call: TRBV19; j_call: TRBJ2-5; cdr3_nt: TGTGCCAGTAGTTCGGGACAGCGGGGGGAGACCCAGTACTTC; cdr3_aa: CASSSGQRGETQYF
clone_size: .; d_call: .; v_call: TRBV27; j_call: TRBJ1-4; cdr3_nt: TGTGCCAGCAGTTTATCGACTGGGGGGGGAAAACTGTTTTTT; cdr3_aa: CASSLSTGGGKLFF
clone_size: .; d_call: .; v_call: TRBV5-4; j_call: TRBJ2-5; cdr3_nt: TGTGCCAGCAGCTTGAGACAGAACCAAGAGACCCAGTACTTC; cdr3_aa: CASSLRQNQETQYF
clone_size: .; d_call: .; v_call: TRBV4-3; j_call: TRBJ1-1; cdr3_nt: TGCGCCAGCAGCCAAGATCCGACAGAGTCCTACACTGAAGCTTTCTTT; cdr3_aa: CASSQDPTESYTEAFF
clone_size: .; d_call: TRBD1; v_call: TRBV6-5; j_call: TRBJ1-6; cdr3_nt: TGTGCCAGTAGATTCGACAGGGAGGATTCACCCCTCCACTTT; cdr3_aa: CASRFDREDSPLHF
clone_size: .; d_call: TRBD1; v_call: TRBV29-1; j_call: TRBJ1-4; cdr3_nt: TGCAGCTCGAAGGGGACAGGGGAAAAAAAACTGTTTTTT; cdr3_aa: CSSKGTGEKKLFF
clone_size: .; d_call: .; v_call: TRBV4-1; j_call: TRBJ2-5; cdr3_nt: TGCGCCAGCAGCAGGCGGGACGCCGAATACCAAGAGACCCAGTACTTC; cdr3_aa: CASSRRDAEYQETQYF
clone_size: .; d_call: .; v_call: TRBV16; j_call: TRBJ1-5; cdr3_nt: TGTGCCAGCAGCCAATCGGGGCAAGGAAATCAGCCCCAGCATTTT; cdr3_aa: CASSQSGQGNQPQHF
clone_size: .; d_call: .; v_call: TRBV13; j_call: TRBJ1-4; cdr3_nt: TGTGCCAGCAGCTTAAATGGGGGCGGCCATGAAAAACTGTTTTTT; cdr3_aa: CASSLNGGGHEKLFF
clone_size: .; d_call: TRBD1; v_call: TRBV15; j_call: TRBJ2-2; cdr3_nt: TGTGCCACCAGCATAACCGGGACAGGGCACACCGGGGAGCTGTTTTTT; cdr3_aa: CATSITGTGHTGELFF
clone_size: .; d_call: .; v_call: TRBV6-2/TRBV6-3; j_call: TRBJ2-7; cdr3_nt: TGTGCCAGCAGTCCCCCGGTAGACAGAAACGAGCAGTACTTC; cdr3_aa: CASSPPVDRNEQYF
clone_size: .; d_call: TRBD2; v_call: TRBV3-1/TRBV3-2; j_call: TRBJ2-1; cdr3_nt: TGTGCCAGCAGCCTCAGCGGGGGGGCCTACAATGAGCAGTTCTTC; cdr3_aa: CASSLSGGAYNEQFF
clone_size: .; d_call: TRBD1; v_call: TRBV12-3/TRBV12-4; j_call: TRBJ1-2; cdr3_nt: TGTGCCAGCAGCAGGGGGACCATCTATGGCTACACCTTC; cdr3_aa: CASSRGTIYGYTF
clone_size: .; d_call: TRBD2; v_call: TRBV5-1; j_call: TRBJ2-5; cdr3_nt: TGCGCCAGCAGCCCCCTCACTAGCGGGGGGGTAGAGACCCAGTACTTC; cdr3_aa: CASSPLTSGGVETQYF
clone_size: .; d_call: .; v_call: TRBV5-4; j_call: TRBJ1-3; cdr3_nt: TGTGCCAGCAGTCCCGGGGGCTCTGGAAACACCATATATTTT; cdr3_aa: CASSPGGSGNTIYF
clone_size: .; d_call: TRBD2; v_call: TRBV5-1; j_call: TRBJ2-3; cdr3_nt: TGCGCCAGCAGCTTGGGACTAGCGGGGGAGGTAGATACGCAGTATTTT; cdr3_aa: CASSLGLAGEVDTQYF
clone_size: .; d_call: .; v_call: TRBV2; j_call: TRBJ1-1; cdr3_nt: TGTGCCAACAAAAAGGAGGTGGGGGGGAACACTGAAGCTTTCTTT; cdr3_aa: CANKKEVGGNTEAFF
clone_size: .; d_call: .; v_call: TRBV11-2; j_call: TRBJ2-5; cdr3_nt: TGTGCCAGCAGCTTGACTGGTCCACAAGAGACCCAGTACTTC; cdr3_aa: CASSLTGPQETQYF